A selection of T cell receptor beta chains follows, all from one sample in a study of shared clonotypes between healthy human individuals. The data were produced by immunoSEQ multiplex PCR, yet TCRdb's version contains in-frame clones alone and is incomplete. The repertoire consists of more than 2 million clones, with 90% to 95% occurring once and the leading ten covering 1.5% to 2%. The sequenced sample consisted of naive CD8+ T cells from PBMCs. These receptors all stem from a man younger than 35 in good health. Some clones in this sample may be carry-over from other donors' samples. Each CDR3 is given without its conserved first and last residue. The order of the fields is clone size, V gene, CDR3 protein. The size of a clone is reported for some rows only, either as once, few or many, or as a class for expanded clones.

>-|TRBV27
ASSSDGLSGTSGSLMRGEQF
>-|TRBV6-5
ASSSDRRNTEAF
>-|TRBV5-6
ASSWTGLASNEQF
>once|TRBV4-2
ASSQAQGYEQF
>-|TRBV5-1
ASSPRGELNYGYT
>-|TRBV2
ASSAGQGTGYQETQY
>-|TRBV7-9
ASSHTGVKAEAF
>-|TRBV7-3
ASSFGRQGHTGELF
>-|TRBV6-1
ASSGGAWSEKLF
>once|TRBV30
AWSHPGLAGVGYEQY
>-|TRBV10-3
AIREAVMNEQF